This TCR beta chain was identified in a study of shared clonotypes between healthy human individuals. About the research overall: CD4 naive cells filled three plates per donor, CD4 memory three, CD8 naive two and CD8 memory one.

Comments on this clone: The antigen remains unidentified.

The naive CD8 subset, CD45RO-negative cells positively selected for CCR7, excluded terminally differentiated effector memory CD45RA+ cells. Trimming removed 4 bases at V and 0 bases at J, with 14 bases between. Germline lookup yields CDR1 GTSNPN and CDR2 SVGIG (reference sequence). This CDR3 comprises 15 residues. Study results and limitations: When naive CD4 clonotypes were compared across a handful of donors, around 4.6% were shared.

TCRdb keeps only in-frame clones here, not all; method: immunoSEQ multiplex PCR. Found here are approximately 1.9 million clones, 90% to 95% of them singletons; the top ten hold 1.5% to 2%. This chain links TRBV30 with TRBJ2-3, with D perhaps assigned TRBD1 or TRBD2 (5 bases each). Sequenced material: naive CD8+ T cells from PBMCs. The receptor's source is a man between 18 and 35 years old in good health. Some clones in this sample may be carry-over from other donors' samples. The CDR3 region is CAWTNGTASTDTQYF. CDR3 coding DNA: TGTGCCTGGACCAATGGGACCGCGAGCACAGATACGCAGTATTTT.